The 21 T cell receptor delta chains listed next were all sequenced from one sample in a study of gamma-delta chains in newborns, infants, children. TCRdb re-analyzed the reads via CATT. The sample contains roughly 7,200 delta-chain clones, less than 0.75% of which appear only once. The source material was blood. These TCRs come from a child who was a newborn, infant or young child, either healthy, febrile or measles-vaccinated (not recorded which).

This clone showed up just a few times. The same CDR3 can be traced to other DNA sequences in this sample. The chain employs TRDV2 and TRDJ3; 7 bases map to TRDD3. The germline V gene encodes CDR1 GEAIGNYY and CDR2 EKD. Trimming cost V 0 bases and J 0 bases; bases outside gene matches: 7. The CDR3 contains 19 residues. The CDR3 sequence is CACDTLGALISWDTRQMFF. The DNA of the CDR3 is TGTGCCTGTGACACCCTGGGGGCTCTGATCTCCTGGGACACCCGACAGATGTTTTTC.

The sample holds a few counts of this clone. A much larger clone sits a single nucleotide away, making a read error possible. The chain carries TRDV2 and TRDJ3, with D perhaps TRDD3 (5 bases). Germline V gene data show CDR1 as GEAIGNYY and CDR2 as EKD. CDR3 length equals 19 residues. CDR3 bases: TGTGCCTGTGACGCCTGGATAAGGGAAAGCTCCTGGGACGCCCGACAGATGTTTTTC. It yields the protein CACDAWIRESSWDARQMFF.

This clone has a handful of counts. TCRdb lists the protein of a much larger clone for this DNA, which differs at residue 5, so this is likely a read error; the protein given here is translated from the DNA itself. The chain uses TRDV2 and TRDJ3; the match to TRDD3 covers 9 bases. In germline, CDR1 is GEAIGNYY, CDR2 EKD. V gave up 3 bases and J gave up 3 bases; unmatched junction bases: 11. CDR3 length: 19 residues. CDR3 DNA sequence: TGTGCCTGTGACGCCTGGGGGATCCCGAGCTACTGGGACACCCGACAGATGTTTTTC. This sequence encodes CACDAWGIPSYWDTRQMFF.

This clone has more than one count but fewer than ten. It may be a read error: a sequence one base away is much more abundant. The V gene is TRDV2, the J gene TRDJ3, with TRDD3 identical over 11 bases. Germline assignment: CDR1 GEAIGNYY and CDR2 EKD. This CDR3 spans 23 amino acids. CDR3 sequence reads: CACDSVGWGIRDGSSWGTRQMFF. The CDR3 region has the DNA TGTGCCTGTGACTCCGTTGGGTGGGGGATACGCGACGGTAGCTCCTGGGGCACCCGACAGATGTTTTTC.

The sample holds a few counts of this clone. With a much larger clone just one base away, this may be a read error. Other DNA sequences in this specimen translate into the identical CDR3. The chain recombines TRDV2 with TRDJ3; 12 bases agree with TRDD3. The germline V gene encodes CDR1 GEAIGNYY and CDR2 EKD. The CDR3 runs to 20 residues. This CDR3 reads CACDTVSWGIRSWDTRQMFF. CDR3 DNA sequence: TGTGCCTGTGACACCGTGTCCTGGGGGATACGCTCCTGGGACACCCGCCAGATGTTTTTC.

By sample share, this clone is medium-sized. This same CDR3 is encoded by further DNA sequences in the sample. This chain connects TRDV2 to TRDJ3, with 11 bases aligning to TRDD3. The germline gives CDR1 GEAIGNYY, CDR2 EKD. The trim removed 3 bases at V and 0 bases at J, leaving 18 bases unmatched. This CDR3 has 23 residues. CDR3 in DNA: TGTGCCTGTGACTCCGTTGGGTGGGGGATACGCGACGGTAGCTCCTGGGACACCCGACAGATGTTTTTC. It yields the protein CACDSVGWGIRDGSSWDTRQMFF.

This clone occurred a few times. A read error may be the cause here, since a much bigger clone is one base away. Other DNA sequences in this specimen translate into the identical CDR3. The chain carries TRDV2 and TRDJ2; 12 nucleotides agree with TRDD3. Germline CDR1 reads GEAIGNYY; CDR2 reads EKD. The CDR3 covers 14 residues. CDR3 in DNA: TGCGCCTGTGACACGCTGGGGGATACGACACAACTCTTCTTT. The encoded protein is CACDTLGDTTQLFF.

The table lists this clone with a few counts. One base separates it from a far larger clone, so it is likely a read error. This sample includes further DNA sequences coding for the same CDR3. V and J are TRDV2 and TRDJ3; the match to TRDD3 covers 9 bases. Germline lookup yields CDR1 GEAIGNYY and CDR2 EKD. The CDR3 length is 18 residues. DNA for the CDR3: TGTGCCTGTGACACTCTGGGGGATCTGTCCTGGGACACTCGACAGATGTTTTTC. Translation: CACDTLGDLSWDTRQMFF.

Concerning this clone: A far bigger clonotype differs at one base, so this is likely a read error. The chain joins TRDV2 to TRDJ3; 9 nucleotides align to TRDD3. The germline V gene encodes CDR1 GEAIGNYY and CDR2 EKD. The CDR3 totals 20 residues. The CDR3 coding sequence is TGTGCCTGTGACACCGTGACTGGGGGACCCAGCTCCCGGGACACCCGACAGATGTTTTTC. Amino acid sequence: CACDTVTGGPSSRDTRQMFF.

This clone was counted between two and nine times. The protein TCRdb gives is from a much larger clone and does not agree with this DNA's translation at residue 4, likely a read error; the protein shown here comes from the DNA. This chain links TRDV2 with TRDJ3; possible D gene TRDD3, 6 bases. The ends were cut back, 5 bases at V and 0 bases at J, with 16 bases in the middle. The CDR3 consists of 18 residues. Germline CDR1 is GEAIGNYY and CDR2 is EKD. The CDR3: CACGTLLGLSWDTRQMFF. For the CDR3, the DNA is TGTGCCTGTGGCACTCTACTGGGCCTCTCCTGGGACACCCGACAGATGTTTTTC.

On this clone itself: With a far larger clone one base away, a read error is the likely cause. Distinct nucleotide sequences in the sample also encode this CDR3. The chain uses TRDV2 and TRDJ3, with 11 bases fitting TRDD3. Germline trimming cut 3 bases from V and 0 bases from J; bases unmatched to any gene: 6. Germline CDR1 is GEAIGNYY and CDR2 is EKD. CDR3 length: 19 residues. CDR3 sequence: CACDPVLGDSSWDTRQMFF. CDR3 DNA: TGTGCCTGTGACCCCGTACTGGGGGATAGCTCCTGGGACACCCGACAGATGTTTTTC.

This clone was seen a handful of times. This DNA's translation differs at residue 6 from TCRdb's protein, which comes from a much larger clone; a read error is likely, and the protein shown is translated from the DNA. This rearrangement joins TRDV2 to TRDJ3, with TRDD3 matching over 8 bases. J gave up 4 bases and V 2 bases, and 3 bases lay outside the gene matches. The germline CDR1 and CDR2 sequences are GEAIGNYY and EKD. The CDR3 loop spans 16 amino acids. DNA of the CDR3: TGTGCCTGTGACATAATGGGGGATTGGGACACCCGACAGATGTTTTTC. It codes for CACDIMGDWDTRQMFF.

Comments on this clone: A clone one base away is much larger, so this may be a read error. Other DNA sequences from this sample encode an identical CDR3 as well. CDR3 sequence reads: CACDTVWGIRSSWDTRQMFF. The CDR3 bases are TGTGCCTGCGACACCGTTTGGGGGATACGTAGCTCCTGGGACACCCGACAGATGTTTTTC. The V call is TRDV2, the J call TRDJ3, with 11 bases lining up with TRDD3. Germline assignment: CDR1 GEAIGNYY and CDR2 EKD. This CDR3 comprises 20 residues.

In this sample, this clone is medium-sized (0.01 to 0.1%). The gene calls are TRDV2 and TRDJ3, with TRDD3 matching over 7 bases. V shed 1 base and J 0 bases; nucleotides not matched to a gene: 5. In germline, CDR1 is GEAIGNYY, CDR2 EKD. The CDR3 is made up of 18 amino acids. CDR3 DNA sequence: TGTGCCTGTGACACTATATGGGGGAGCTCCTGGGACACCCGACAGATGTTTTTC. Protein product: CACDTIWGSSWDTRQMFF.

Comments on this clone: The protein in TCRdb stems from a much larger clone and differs at residue 14 from this DNA's translation, likely a read error; here the protein is translated from the DNA. The rearrangement joins TRDV2 to TRDJ3; 9 nucleotides align to TRDD3. Germline assignment: CDR1 GEAIGNYY and CDR2 EKD. The CDR3 runs 20 residues. CDR3 amino acids: CACDTVLGDGSSWGTRQMFF. DNA for the CDR3: TGTGCCTGTGACACCGTACTGGGGGACGGCAGCTCCTGGGGCACCCGACAGATGTTTTTC.

This clone was detected only a few times. A far larger clone lies a single base away; this is likely a read error. The same CDR3 arises from other DNA sequences in this sample as well. The chain is built from TRDV2 and TRDJ3; TRDD3 agrees at 9 bases. CDR1 and CDR2 (germline): GEAIGNYY, EKD. The CDR3 is 17 residues long. CDR3 amino acids: CACDTWGINWDTRQMFF. The DNA of the CDR3 is TGTGCCTGTGACACCTGGGGGATAAACTGGGACACCCGACAAATGTTTTTC.

By share, this clone ranks as medium-sized (0.01 to 0.1%). The same CDR3 arises from other DNA sequences in this sample as well. V is TRDV2 and J is TRDJ2, with TRDD3 matching over 10 bases. The V gene's germline CDR1 is GEAIGNYY and CDR2 EKD. Trimming cost V 2 bases and J 7 bases; bases outside gene matches: 6. The CDR3 is 15 residues long. The DNA of the CDR3 is TGTGCCTGTGACATACTGGGGGATGAAGAAGCACAACTCTTCTTT. Translated, it gives CACDILGDEEAQLFF.

This clone has only a few counts. TCRdb shows a much larger clone's protein in place of this DNA's translation, and the two differ at residue 15, likely through a read error; the protein shown is translated from the DNA. The rearrangement joins TRDV2 to TRDJ3, with 9 nucleotides matching TRDD3. This CDR3 is built from 18 residues. Germline-derived CDR1 and CDR2 are GEAIGNYY and EKD. The CDR3 DNA sequence: TGTGCCTGTGACACCGTACTGGGGGACTCCTGGGACACCCGACGGATGTTTTTC. Translation: CACDTVLGDSWDTRRMFF.

Of note for this clone: For this DNA, TCRdb reports the protein of a much larger clone, which diverges at residue 8, most likely from a read error; the protein presented here is translated directly from the DNA. J is TRDJ3 and V is TRDV2; D is perhaps TRDD3 (6 bases). CDR3 length equals 16 residues. Between the trimmed V and J ends, which lost 0 bases and 2 bases, there was a span of 7 bases. Germline V CDR1 and CDR2: GEAIGNYY, EKD. DNA of the CDR3: TGTGCCTGTGACACCTGGGGGGCCTGGGACACCCGACAGATGTTTTTC. It specifies CACDTWGAWDTRQMFF.

Of note for this clone: TCRdb assigns this DNA the protein of a much larger clone, which departs from its translation at residue 16; this likely reflects a read error, and the protein shown comes from translating the DNA. The gene calls are TRDV2 and TRDJ3; weak D call: TRDD3 (5 bases). From germline, CDR1 is GEAIGNYY and CDR2 EKD. The CDR3 is 18 residues long. CDR3 in amino acids: CACDTVHPSSWDTRQKFF. The DNA for the CDR3 is TGTGCCTGTGACACCGTACATCCGAGCTCCTGGGACACCCGACAGAAGTTTTTC.

About this clone: TCRdb assigns this DNA the protein of a much larger clone, which departs from its translation at residue 6; this likely reflects a read error, and the protein shown comes from translating the DNA. The V call is TRDV2, the J call TRDJ3, with 11 positions matching TRDD3. V shed 2 bases, J shed 0 bases, and the junction held 11 bases outside the gene matches. The V gene's germline CDR1 is GEAIGNYY and CDR2 EKD. The CDR3 covers 21 residues. As DNA, the CDR3 is TGTGCCTGTGACATGTTGGGGAATACTGGGGGATACTCCTGGGACACCCGACAGATGTTTTTC. This codes for CACDMLGNTGGYSWDTRQMFF.